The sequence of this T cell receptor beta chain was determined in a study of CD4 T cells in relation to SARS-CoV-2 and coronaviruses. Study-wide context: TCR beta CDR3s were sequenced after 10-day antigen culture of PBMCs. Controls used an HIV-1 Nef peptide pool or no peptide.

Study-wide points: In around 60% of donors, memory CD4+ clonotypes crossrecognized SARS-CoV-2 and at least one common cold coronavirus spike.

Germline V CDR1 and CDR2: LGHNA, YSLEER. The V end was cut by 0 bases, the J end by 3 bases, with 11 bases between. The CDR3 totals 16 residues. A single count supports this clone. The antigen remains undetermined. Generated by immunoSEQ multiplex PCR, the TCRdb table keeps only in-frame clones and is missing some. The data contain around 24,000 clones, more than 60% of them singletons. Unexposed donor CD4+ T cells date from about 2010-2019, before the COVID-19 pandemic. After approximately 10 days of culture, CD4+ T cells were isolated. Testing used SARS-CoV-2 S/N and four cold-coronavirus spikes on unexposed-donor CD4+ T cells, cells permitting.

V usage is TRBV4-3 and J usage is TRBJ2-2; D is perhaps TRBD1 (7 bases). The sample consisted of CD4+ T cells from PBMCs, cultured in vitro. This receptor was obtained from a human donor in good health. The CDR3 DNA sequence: TGCGCCAGCAGCCAAGACGACAGGGACTACACCGGGGAGCTGTTTTTT. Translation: CASSQDDRDYTGELFF.